The present T cell receptor (beta chain) was sequenced within a study of control samples from healthy donors and cancer patients. Assay used: immunoSEQ multiplex PCR; TCRdb lists only in-frame clones, some missing. This sample has 98,000 or so clones, with 70% to 85% found just once. The germline gives CDR1 SEHNR, CDR2 FQNEAQ (reference sequence). This CDR3 is 14 amino acids long. V lost 7 bases, J lost 0 bases, and 10 bases lay in between. This clone was counted only a few times. The sequence was collected from a man aged 18 to 30 in good health. The J gene is TRBJ2-1, the V gene TRBV7-9, with D perhaps matching TRBD2 (6 bases). The sequencing sample was made of blood. The CDR3 region is CASKGGVSYNEQFF. CDR3 nucleotides: TGTGCCAGCAAGGGCGGGGTCTCCTACAATGAGCAGTTCTTC.